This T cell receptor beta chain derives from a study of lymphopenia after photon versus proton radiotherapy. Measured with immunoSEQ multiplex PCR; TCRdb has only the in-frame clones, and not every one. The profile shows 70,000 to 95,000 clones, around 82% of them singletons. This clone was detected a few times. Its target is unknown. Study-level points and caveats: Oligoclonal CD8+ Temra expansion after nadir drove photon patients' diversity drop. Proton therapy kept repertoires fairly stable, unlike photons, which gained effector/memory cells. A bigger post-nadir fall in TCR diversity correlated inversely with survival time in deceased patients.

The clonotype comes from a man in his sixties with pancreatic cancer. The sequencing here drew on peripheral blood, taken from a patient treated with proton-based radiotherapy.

Here the CDR3 DNA reads TGTGCCAGCAGCTTGCCGGGCAGGGTCCCCTACGAGCAGTACTTC. Amino acids: CASSLPGRVPYEQYF. The chain joins TRBV5-6 to TRBJ2-7; the D gene is possibly TRBD1 (5 bases). The CDR3 covers 15 residues. Germline V gives CDR1 SGHDT, CDR2 YYEEEE. The ends were cut back, 1 base at V and 2 bases at J, with 13 bases in the middle.